This passage covers 22 T cell receptor beta chains from one sample sequenced in a study of blood T cell repertoires in COVID-19. Method: immunoSEQ multiplex PCR; TCRdb's copy keeps in-frame clones and lacks some. This table has 100,000 to 150,000 clones, roughly 90% appearing once. Sequenced material: peripheral blood. The receptors originated from a middle-aged man with acute or convalescent COVID-19.

The rearrangement joins TRBV19 to TRBJ1-5; 10 bases align to TRBD1. The J segment lost 2 bases and the V segment lost 7 bases, leaving 8 bases of the junction unmatched. The CDR3 is made up of 16 amino acids. The V gene's germline CDR1 is LNHDA and CDR2 SQIVND (reference sequence). This CDR3 is CASTVAGQGRNQPQHF. The DNA for the CDR3 is TGTGCCAGTACAGTTGCGGGACAGGGGCGCAATCAGCCCCAGCATTTT.

This sequence joins TRBV3-1 (or the pseudogene TRBV3-2) and TRBJ1-1; D uncertain. The CDR3 covers 14 residues. Deletions cut 3 bases from V and 2 bases from J, with 10 bases between. From germline, CDR1 is LGHDT and CDR2 YNNKEL (reference sequence). The chain's CDR3 is CASSQVPGNTEAFF. Written as DNA, the CDR3 is TGTGCCAGCAGCCAGGTTCCGGGAAACACTGAAGCTTTCTTT.

The chain joins TRBV30 to TRBJ2-5, with a weak D call TRBD1 (6 bases). Germline V gives CDR1 GTSNPN, CDR2 SVGIG (reference sequence). Trimming left V 2 bases short and J 5 bases short, with 12 bases between. CDR3 length equals 13 residues. CDR3: CAWSYNQGETQYF. The CDR3 coding sequence is TGTGCCTGGAGTTACAACCAGGGGGAGACCCAGTACTTC.

V and J are TRBV7-2 and TRBJ2-1, with 15 bases lining up with TRBD2. CDR3 size: 17 residues. J gave up 7 bases and V 5 bases, and 9 bases lay outside the gene matches. The germline V gene encodes CDR1 SGHTA and CDR2 FQGNSA. CDR3 protein: CASSLGTSGRRRNEQFF. CDR3 coding DNA: TGTGCCAGCAGCCTTGGGACTAGCGGGAGGAGGAGGAATGAGCAGTTCTTC. Full variable domain (remainder filled in from reference TRBV7-2 and TRBJ2-1): GAGVSQSPSNKVTEKGKDVELRCDPISGHTALYWYRQSLGQGLEFLIYFQGNSAPDKSGLPSDRFSAERTGGSVSTLTIQRTQQEDSAVYLCASSLGTSGRRRNEQFFGPGTRLTVL.

This chain uses TRBV3-1 (or the pseudogene TRBV3-2) with TRBJ1-4; a possible D gene is TRBD1 (5 bases). CDR3 length equals 14 residues. The germline CDR1 and CDR2 sequences are LGHDT and YNNKEL (reference sequence). The V end was cut by 5 bases, the J end by 4 bases, with 11 bases between. As DNA, the CDR3 is TGTGCCAGCAGCTTGGACACCTATAATGAAAAACTGTTTTTT. Residues: CASSLDTYNEKLFF.

The chain recombines TRBV6-5 with TRBJ2-7; perhaps TRBD2 as D (6 bases). The CDR3 has 12 amino acids. The V and J ends lost 7 bases and 5 bases respectively, with 12 bases between them. Germline V gene lookup returns CDR1 MNHEY and CDR2 SVGAGI. The CDR3: CASTPREDEQYF. The DNA for the CDR3 is TGTGCCAGCACCCCGAGGGAGGACGAGCAGTACTTC.

The rearrangement joins TRBV19 to TRBJ2-1; the D gene is possibly TRBD2 (6 bases). Trimming removed 3 bases from V and 7 bases from J, with 13 bases in between. Germline V gives CDR1 LNHDA, CDR2 SQIVND (reference sequence). The CDR3 runs 14 residues. CDR3 sequence (DNA): TGTGCCAGTAGTATTACTAGCACCGGTAATGAGCAGTTCTTC. It is translated as CASSITSTGNEQFF.

This chain links TRBV14 with TRBJ2-7, with TRBD1 identical over 9 bases. CDR3 size: 15 residues. Germline trimming cut 4 bases from V and 0 bases from J; bases unmatched to any gene: 4. Germline CDR1 reads SGHDN; CDR2 reads FVKESK. The CDR3 loop reads CASSRTGAYSYEQYF. CDR3 nucleotides: TGTGCCAGCAGCCGGACAGGGGCTTACTCCTACGAGCAGTACTTC.

The chain links TRBV7-8 to TRBJ1-1; D remains ambiguous. Per germline, CDR1 SGHVS and CDR2 FQNEAQ. V was pared by 6 bases and J by 1 base, with 15 bases between. This CDR3 has 15 amino acids. The CDR3 DNA follows: TGTGCCAGCAGTCCCCAGGCGGGCAGGAACACTGAAGCTTTCTTT. Its protein is CASSPQAGRNTEAFF.

The rearrangement links TRBV30 to TRBJ2-2; D possibly corresponds to TRBD2 (6 bases). The V end lost 0 bases, the J end lost 5 bases, and 7 bases lay between the germline ends. Germline lookup yields CDR1 GTSNPN and CDR2 SVGIG (reference sequence). The CDR3 length is 13 residues. The CDR3 spells CAWSVSGTGELFF. The CDR3 nucleotides read TGTGCCTGGAGTGTAAGCGGGACCGGGGAGCTGTTTTTT.

This chain connects TRBV6-5 to TRBJ1-4, with unresolved D. Germline values: CDR1 MNHEY, CDR2 SVGAGI. The V and J ends lost 6 bases and 7 bases respectively, with 18 bases between them. This CDR3 has 15 amino acids. CDR3 residues: CASRSDSERGEKLFF. CDR3 DNA: TGTGCCAGCAGGTCTGACTCTGAACGGGGTGAAAAACTGTTTTTT.

This clone was found once. This chain links TRBV2 with TRBJ1-2; tentative D call: TRBD1 (5 bases). Per germline, CDR1 SNHLY and CDR2 FYNNEI. With 4 bases removed from V and 8 bases from J, the gap between germline ends came to 20 bases. This CDR3 is 15 amino acids long. DNA of the CDR3: TGTGCCAGCAGTGTATTGGTCATAGGGGACTTCGGCTACACCTTC. Amino acids: CASSVLVIGDFGYTF.

This chain links TRBV4-1 with TRBJ2-7; D possibly corresponds to TRBD1 (5 bases). V lost 1 base to trimming and J lost 0 bases, with 16 bases between them. Germline CDR1 and CDR2: MGHRA and YSYEKL. CDR3 length: 17 residues. CDR3 bases: TGCGCCAGCAGCCAAGTAGGGGTCCCCGGCAGCTCCTACGAGCAGTACTTC. Its protein product is CASSQVGVPGSSYEQYF.

The chain recombines TRBV4-3 with TRBJ2-7; 7 nucleotides line up with TRBD1. The CDR3 spans 15 residues. CDR1 and CDR2 (germline): LGHNA, YSLEER. J was trimmed by 4 bases and V by 1 base; bases with no gene match: 7. The CDR3 bases are TGCGCCAGCAGCCAAGGGCCAGGGGGTAGGTACGAGCAGTACTTC. As protein: CASSQGPGGRYEQYF.

In nucleotides, the CDR3 is TGTGCCACCTTCTGGCCTCTGACGGGCGAGCAGTACTTC. Residues: CATFWPLTGEQYF. The chain links TRBV6-5 to TRBJ2-7; D not certain. CDR1 and CDR2 from the germline V gene are MNHEY and SVGAGI. Trimming removed 10 bases at V and 6 bases at J, with 19 bases between. The CDR3 runs to 13 residues.

This clone has just one count. The rearrangement uses TRBV5-1 and TRBJ2-7; TRBD2 matches at 10 bases. This CDR3 comprises 15 residues. Trimming removed 4 bases from V and 2 bases from J; junction bases left unmatched: 6. Germline V gene sequence: CDR1 SGHRS, CDR2 YFSETQ. This CDR3 reads CASSAVAGGPYEQYF. DNA for the CDR3: TGCGCCAGCAGCGCTGTAGCGGGAGGCCCCTACGAGCAGTACTTC. The complete variable domain, with remaining parts taken from reference TRBV5-1 and TRBJ2-7, reads KAGVTQTPRYLIKTRGQQVTLSCSPISGHRSVSWYQQTPGQGLQFLFEYFSETQRNKGNFPGRFSGRQFSNSRSEMNVSTLELGDSALYLCASSAVAGGPYEQYFGPGTRLTVT.

The chain recombines TRBV10-3 with TRBJ1-2; the match to TRBD1 covers 10 bases. This CDR3 is 13 amino acids long. Germline CDR1 is ENHRY and CDR2 is SYGVKD. J gave up 6 bases and V 6 bases, and 4 bases lay outside the gene matches. CDR3 bases: TGTGCCATCAGCGGGACAGGGGCCCATGGCTACACCTTC. Translation gives CAISGTGAHGYTF.

The gene calls are TRBV27 and TRBJ1-6; D may be TRBD1 (6 bases). Trimming stripped 4 bases from V and 4 bases from J, with 8 bases between. The CDR3 sequence is 14 residues long. Germline V lookup: CDR1 MNHEY, CDR2 SMNVEV (reference sequence). The CDR3 region has the DNA TGTGCCAGCAGTTCTACAGGGTATAATTCACCCCTCCACTTT. Translation: CASSSTGYNSPLHF.

The chain employs TRBV6-5 and TRBJ1-4, with a possible D match to TRBD1 (6 bases). Germline lookup yields CDR1 MNHEY and CDR2 SVGAGI. The V end lost 4 bases, the J end lost 6 bases, and 12 bases lay between the germline ends. The CDR3 runs 14 residues. The CDR3 region is CASSFRGGDEKLFF. DNA for the CDR3: TGTGCCAGCAGTTTCAGGGGAGGGGATGAAAAACTGTTTTTT.

The rearrangement links TRBV19 to TRBJ1-6; 7 nucleotides match TRBD1. The CDR3 sequence is 14 residues long. With 3 bases clipped from V and 7 bases from J, the junction kept 3 bases outside the gene matches. Germline values: CDR1 LNHDA, CDR2 SQIVND (reference sequence). Written as DNA, the CDR3 is TGTGCCAGTAGTATCGACAGGGAGAATTCACCCCTCCACTTT. Amino acid sequence: CASSIDRENSPLHF.

The chain joins TRBV2 to TRBJ2-7; perhaps TRBD1 as D (6 bases). Germline V gives CDR1 SNHLY, CDR2 FYNNEI. This CDR3 region has 12 residues. Trimming pared 8 bases from V and 5 bases from J, leaving 13 bases between. CDR3 DNA sequence: TGTGCCAGCGAGGGGGTGAACAACGAGCAGTACTTC. Its translation is CASEGVNNEQYF.

The chain uses TRBV12-5 and TRBJ1-1, with no clear D. The CDR3 runs 13 residues. The ends were cut back, 2 bases at V and 10 bases at J, with 14 bases in the middle. Per germline, CDR1 LGHNT and CDR2 FRNRAP. The DNA for the CDR3 is TGTGCTAGTGGTTTGCGGGGAGCCCTTGCAGCTTTCTTT. Amino acid sequence: CASGLRGALAAFF.